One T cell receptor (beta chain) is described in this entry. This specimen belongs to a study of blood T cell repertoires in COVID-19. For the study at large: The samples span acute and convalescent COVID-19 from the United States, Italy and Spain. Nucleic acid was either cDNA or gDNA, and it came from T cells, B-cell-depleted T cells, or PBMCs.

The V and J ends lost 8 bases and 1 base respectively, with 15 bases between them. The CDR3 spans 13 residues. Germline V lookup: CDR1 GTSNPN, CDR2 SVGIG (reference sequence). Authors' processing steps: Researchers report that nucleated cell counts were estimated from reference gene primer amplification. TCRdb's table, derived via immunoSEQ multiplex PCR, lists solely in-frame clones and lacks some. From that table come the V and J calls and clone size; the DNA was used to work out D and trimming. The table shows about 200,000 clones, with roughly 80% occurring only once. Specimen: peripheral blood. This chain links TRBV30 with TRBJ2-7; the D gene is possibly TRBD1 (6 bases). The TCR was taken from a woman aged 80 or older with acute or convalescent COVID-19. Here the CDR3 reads CAGKEQGSYEQYF. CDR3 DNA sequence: TGTGCCGGAAAAGAACAGGGATCCTACGAGCAGTACTTC.